The clone carrying this TCR beta chain was seen a few times. What it binds is not known. This entry is derived from a study of CD4 T cells in relation to SARS-CoV-2 and coronaviruses. For the study at large: TCR beta CDR3s were sequenced after 10-day antigen culture of PBMCs. The restricting HLA molecule for shared crossreactive spike epitopes was mapped.

Naive or memory CD4+ cells were cultured 1:1 with T cell-depleted PBMCs plus CEF. The germline gives CDR1 MDHEN, CDR2 SYDVKM. This CDR3 is built from 17 residues. Trimming removed 5 bases from V and 0 bases from J, with 20 bases in between. CEF-cultured naive and memory CD4+ T cell DNA got survey-level sequencing. The data were produced by immunoSEQ multiplex PCR, yet TCRdb's version contains in-frame clones alone and is incomplete. This sample has some 40,000 clones, with less than 85% found just once. The sample comprised naive CD4+ T cells from PBMCs, cultured in vitro. Subset denoted: naive CD4+ T cells isolated by negative enrichment. The receptor was isolated from an adult with COVID-19. The chain carries TRBV28 and TRBJ2-7; D is perhaps TRBD1 (5 bases). CDR3 sequence: CASSRHQGSPRSYEQYF. CDR3 nucleotides: TGTGCCAGCAGTCGCCACCAGGGTAGTCCCCGCTCCTACGAGCAGTACTTC. Full variable domain (rest looked up from reference TRBV28 and TRBJ2-7): DVKVTQSSRYLVKRTGEKVFLECVQDMDHENMFWYRQDPGLGLRLIYFSYDVKMKEKGDIPEGYSVSREKKERFSLILESASTNQTSMYLCASSRHQGSPRSYEQYFGPGTRLTVT.